Shown below are 12 T cell receptor beta chains from a single sample sequenced in a study of neurological immune-mediated disorders. TCRdb reprocessed the 5' RACE reads with MiXCR, giving one entry per CDR3 protein. This repertoire shows roughly 100,000 distinct CDR3 sequences, 3.5% found once; its top ten account for roughly 2.9%. Sequenced sample: PBMCs. The receptors originated from a woman between 50 and 59 years old with multiple sclerosis.

This clonotype was detected ten times or more. This chain connects TRBV12-3 or TRBV12-4 to TRBJ2-5, with a possible D match to TRBD1 (6 bases). V lost 2 bases, J lost 3 bases, and 10 bases lay in between. The CDR3 is 14 residues long. The CDR3 is CASSLRDIKETQYF. The CDR3 DNA follows: TGTGCCAGCAGTTTAAGGGACATCAAAGAGACCCAGTACTTC.

This clonotype was recorded many times. The chain carries TRBV5-6 and TRBJ1-4; D is perhaps TRBD1 (5 bases). V gave up 4 bases and J gave up 8 bases, with 15 bases separating them. This CDR3 is built from 14 residues. Germline CDR1 is SGHDT and CDR2 is YYEEEE. The CDR3 coding sequence is TGTGCCAGCAGCAGACCCACTGGGGACGAAAAACTGTTTTTT. It codes for CASSRPTGDEKLFF. Combining the CDR3 with reference TRBV5-6 and TRBJ1-4 gives the whole variable domain DAGVTQSPTHLIKTRGQQVTLRCSPKSGHDTVSWYQQALGQGPQFIFQYYEEEERQRGNFPDRFSGHQFPNYSSELNVNALLLGDSALYLCASSRPTGDEKLFFGSGTQLSVL.

This clonotype was observed at least ten times. The rearrangement links TRBV28 to TRBJ2-1, with 10 bases aligning to TRBD2. Germline V lookup: CDR1 MDHEN, CDR2 SYDVKM. This CDR3 comprises 15 residues. J gave up 6 bases and V 2 bases, and 4 bases lay outside the gene matches. The CDR3 nucleotides are TGTGCCAGCAGTTTAATTAGCGGGGGGCTCAATGAGCAGTTCTTC. This sequence encodes CASSLISGGLNEQFF.

This clonotype was seen repeatedly, ten times or more. This rearrangement joins TRBV7-2 to TRBJ2-1, with a tentative D call TRBD2 (6 bases). Germline CDR1 and CDR2: SGHTA and FQGNSA. V lost 10 bases and J 6 bases, leaving 19 bases between the germline ends. The CDR3 runs 14 residues. CDR3 region: CATMEGSIGNEQFF. The CDR3 DNA is TGTGCCACCATGGAGGGGTCAATTGGCAATGAGCAGTTCTTC.

This clonotype was recorded at least ten times. V usage is TRBV5-1 and J usage is TRBJ2-7; TRBD2 is a possible D gene (6 bases). Germline CDR1 is SGHRS and CDR2 is YFSETQ. The V gene lost 2 bases and the J gene lost 5 bases, with 14 bases spanning the gap. The CDR3 contains 14 residues. CDR3 sequence: CASSFPAGNNEQYF. CDR3 nucleotide sequence: TGCGCCAGCAGCTTCCCTGCGGGGAACAACGAGCAGTACTTC.

In its sample, this clonotype is medium-sized (0.01 to 0.1%). The J gene is TRBJ1-4, the V gene TRBV20-1; 7 nucleotides align to TRBD1. From germline, CDR1 is DFQATT and CDR2 SNEGSKA (reference sequence). The trim removed 1 base at V and 7 bases at J, leaving 6 bases unmatched. The length of the CDR3 is 14 residues. CDR3 residues: CSARARTGPEKLFF. For the CDR3, the DNA is TGCAGTGCTAGAGCCCGGACAGGCCCTGAAAAACTGTTTTTT.

This clonotype showed up many times. V and J are TRBV12-3 or TRBV12-4 and TRBJ2-2, with D perhaps TRBD1 (6 bases). CDR3 length equals 14 residues. Trimming removed 6 bases from V and 1 base from J, with 9 bases in between. In nucleotides, the CDR3 is TGTGCCAGCAGCCAGGGACAGAACACCGGGGAGCTGTTTTTT. Protein sequence: CASSQGQNTGELFF.

The J gene is TRBJ1-1, the V gene TRBV20-1, with 7 bases identical to TRBD1. This CDR3 contains 12 residues. In germline, CDR1 is DFQATT, CDR2 SNEGSKA (reference sequence). V shed 5 bases, J shed 7 bases, and the junction held 7 bases outside the gene matches. The CDR3 sequence: CSAYDRASEAFF. The CDR3 nucleotides read TGCAGTGCTTACGACAGGGCGAGTGAAGCTTTCTTT.

Note on this clonotype: A much larger clonotype is one base distant, so this may be a read error. The CDR3: CASSYSTPRADTQYF. In DNA form, the CDR3 reads TGTGCCAGCAGTTACTCGACTCCCCGGGCAGATACGCAGTATTTT. The V call is TRBV6-5, the J call TRBJ2-3; D uncertain. This CDR3 spans 15 amino acids. V dropped 0 bases and J dropped 4 bases, with 11 bases sitting between them. CDR1 MNHEY and CDR2 SVGAGI come from the germline V gene.

In this sample, this clonotype turned up many times. V usage is TRBV4-2 and J usage is TRBJ2-1; 10 bases are a match to TRBD1. V was pared by 5 bases and J by 9 bases, with 7 bases of the junction left unmatched. Germline CDR1 reads LGHNA; CDR2 reads YNFKEQ. This CDR3 has 14 amino acids. The chain's CDR3 is CASSSGTGDVEQFF. The CDR3 DNA sequence: TGTGCCAGCAGCTCCGGGACAGGGGATGTTGAGCAGTTCTTC.

This clonotype came up many times. This chain joins TRBV4-1 and TRBJ2-3; TRBD2 aligns across 11 bases. Germline V gives CDR1 MGHRA, CDR2 YSYEKL. V shed 0 bases and J 8 bases; nucleotides not matched to a gene: 10. The CDR3 has 17 amino acids. CDR3 sequence: CASSQEATSGAGGTQYF. The DNA for the CDR3 is TGCGCCAGCAGCCAAGAGGCGACTAGCGGGGCTGGAGGTACGCAGTATTTT.

This clonotype has just a few counts. A much larger clone is a single base away; this may be a read error. The CDR3 loop reads CSSTEYGYTF. CDR3 sequence (DNA): TGCAGTTCTACGGAGTATGGCTACACCTTC. The chain recombines TRBV20-1 with TRBJ1-2; no definite D call. The CDR3 has 10 residues. Germline V gives CDR1 DFQATT, CDR2 SNEGSKA (reference sequence). The V end lost 8 bases, the J end lost 5 bases, and 9 bases lay between the germline ends.